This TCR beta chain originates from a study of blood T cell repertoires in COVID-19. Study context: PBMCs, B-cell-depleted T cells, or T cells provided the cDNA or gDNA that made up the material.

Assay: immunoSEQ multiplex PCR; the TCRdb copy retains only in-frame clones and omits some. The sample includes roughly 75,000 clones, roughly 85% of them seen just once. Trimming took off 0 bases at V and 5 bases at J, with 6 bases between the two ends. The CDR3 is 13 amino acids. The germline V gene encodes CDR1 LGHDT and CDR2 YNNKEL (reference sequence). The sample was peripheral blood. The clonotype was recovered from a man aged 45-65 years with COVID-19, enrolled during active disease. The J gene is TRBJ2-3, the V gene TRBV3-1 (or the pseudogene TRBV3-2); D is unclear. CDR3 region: CASSQDGGDTQYF. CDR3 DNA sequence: TGTGCCAGCAGCCAAGACGGCGGAGATACGCAGTATTTT.